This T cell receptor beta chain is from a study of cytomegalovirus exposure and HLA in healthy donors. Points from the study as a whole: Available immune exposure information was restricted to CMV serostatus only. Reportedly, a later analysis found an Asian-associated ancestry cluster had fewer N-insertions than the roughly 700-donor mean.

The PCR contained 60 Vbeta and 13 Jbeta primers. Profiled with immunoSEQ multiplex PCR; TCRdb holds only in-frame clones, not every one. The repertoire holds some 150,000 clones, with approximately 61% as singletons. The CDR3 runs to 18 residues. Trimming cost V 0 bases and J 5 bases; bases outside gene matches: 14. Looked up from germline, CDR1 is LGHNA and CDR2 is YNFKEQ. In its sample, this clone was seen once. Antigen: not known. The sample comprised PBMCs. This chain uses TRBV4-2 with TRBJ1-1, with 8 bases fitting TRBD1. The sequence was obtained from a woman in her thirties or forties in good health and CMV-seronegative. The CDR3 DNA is TGTGCCAGCAGCCAAGATCCTCTGGCAGGGGGCGAAGGGACTGAAGCTTTCTTT. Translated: CASSQDPLAGGEGTEAFF.